One sample yielded the 2 T cell receptor beta chains listed below, sequenced in a study of OX40 agonist ivuxolimab in advanced cancers. Libraries were prepared by immunoSEQ multiplex PCR; TCRdb keeps only in-frame clonotypes and omits some of them. The sample has roughly 80,000 clones; approximately 80% are singletons. The material was CD4+ or CD8+ T cells sorted from blood, obtained in a trial of the OX40 agonist ivuxolimab. These receptor sequences come from an adult with an advanced solid tumor such as melanoma, head and neck, liver or kidney cancer.

The V and J genes are TRBV7-2 and TRBJ1-1; no firm D call. Trimming took 1 base from V and 0 from J, leaving 9 bases between them. Germline values: CDR1 SGHTA, CDR2 FQGNSA. This CDR3 is built from 15 residues. The CDR3 bases are TGTGCCAGCAGCTTAGTTTCGAATTTGAACACTGAAGCTTTCTTT. Protein sequence: CASSLVSNLNTEAFF.

The chain has TRBV5-1 and TRBJ1-5; no reliable D call. Per the germline V gene, CDR1 is SGHRS and CDR2 is YFSETQ. The CDR3 loop spans 14 amino acids. Trimming took off 0 bases at V and 3 bases at J, with 7 bases between the two ends. The CDR3: CASSLEGDNQPQHF. DNA for the CDR3: TGCGCCAGCAGCTTGGAGGGAGACAATCAGCCCCAGCATTTT.